These 12 T cell receptor beta chains share one sample of origin, sequenced in a study of early T cells in non-severe SARS-CoV-2 infection. TCRdb reprocessed the 5' RACE reads with MiXCR, giving one entry per CDR3 protein. The data show nearly 90,000 distinct CDR3 sequences, over 13% seen once. The sample taken for sequencing was whole blood. These receptors came from an adult who was a healthcare worker with PCR-confirmed SARS-CoV-2 infection or an uninfected control (not recorded which).

This chain joins TRBV30 and TRBJ1-5; perhaps TRBD1 as D (6 bases). V was cut by 1 base and J by 4 bases, with 11 bases left in between. The CDR3 totals 14 residues. Looked up from germline, CDR1 is GTSNPN and CDR2 is SVGIG (reference sequence). The CDR3 DNA reads TGTGCCTGGAGTGCCCCGCAGGGGAATCAGCCCCAGCATTTT. Residues: CAWSAPQGNQPQHF.

CDR3 in amino acids: CASSLSSADTQYF. The CDR3 nucleotides read TGTGCCAGCAGCCTATCGTCCGCAGATACGCAGTATTTT. J is TRBJ2-3 and V is TRBV7-6; D unresolved. The CDR3 loop spans 13 amino acids. V was trimmed by 5 bases and J by 4 bases, leaving 10 bases between them. In germline, CDR1 is SGHVS, CDR2 FNYEAQ.

V is TRBV19 and J is TRBJ2-1; 8 bases align to TRBD2. CDR1 is LNHDA, CDR2 SQIVND, per germline (reference sequence). The CDR3 is 14 residues long. After removal of 1 base from V and 7 bases from J, the junction contained 3 bases not matched to a gene. CDR3 nucleotide sequence: TGTGCCAGTAGTATAGGGGCTAGCGGGAATGAGCAGTTCTTC. As protein: CASSIGASGNEQFF. The complete variable domain, with remaining parts taken from reference TRBV19 and TRBJ2-1, reads DGGITQSPKYLFRKEGQNVTLSCEQNLNHDAMYWYRQDPGQGLRLIYYSQIVNDFQKGDIAEGYSVSREKKESFPLTVTSAQKNPTAFYLCASSIGASGNEQFFGPGTRLTVL.

The sample holds a few counts of this clonotype. V is TRBV9 and J is TRBJ2-7, with TRBD2 as a possible D gene (6 bases). The CDR3 loop spans 14 amino acids. The V gene's germline CDR1 is SGDLS and CDR2 YYNGEE. V was trimmed by 0 bases and J by 5 bases, leaving 12 bases between them. The chain's CDR3 is CASSVVAGSHEQYF. The CDR3 nucleotides are TGTGCCAGCAGCGTAGTAGCCGGGAGCCACGAGCAGTACTTC.

CDR3 coding DNA: TGCAGCGTTGAACGTCCGGGGACAGATACGCAGTATTTT. It translates to CSVERPGTDTQYF. V is TRBV29-1 and J is TRBJ2-3, with TRBD2 as a possible D gene (5 bases). The germline CDR1 and CDR2 sequences are SQVTM and ANQGSEA. Trimming removed 2 bases at V and 3 bases at J, with 9 bases between. CDR3 length: 13 amino acids.

J is TRBJ2-7 and V is TRBV28; 8 bases are a match to TRBD2. Germline V gives CDR1 MDHEN, CDR2 SYDVKM. J gave up 2 bases and V 5 bases, and 8 bases lay outside the gene matches. This CDR3 is built from 15 residues. CDR3 sequence: CASSREGTPPYEQYF. As DNA, the CDR3 is TGTGCCAGCAGTCGGGAGGGGACGCCTCCCTACGAGCAGTACTTC.

The genes are TRBV5-4 and TRBJ2-2; 14 nucleotides align to TRBD2. CDR1 SGHNT and CDR2 YYREEE come from the germline V gene (reference sequence). This CDR3 region has 17 residues. J gave up 2 bases and V 4 bases, and 4 bases lay outside the gene matches. The chain's CDR3 is CASSPGTSGGNTGELFF. The DNA for the CDR3 is TGTGCCAGCAGCCCGGGGACTAGCGGGGGTAACACCGGGGAGCTGTTTTTT.

This clonotype was detected a few times. The CDR3 is CASSYATGTGGEKLFF. Here the CDR3 DNA reads TGTGCCAGCAGTTACGCCACCGGGACAGGCGGTGAAAAACTGTTTTTT. This sequence joins TRBV6-6 and TRBJ1-4; the match to TRBD1 covers 8 bases. The length of the CDR3 is 16 residues. With 2 bases clipped from V and 7 bases from J, the junction kept 9 bases outside the gene matches. From germline, CDR1 is MNHNY and CDR2 SVGAGI (reference sequence).

The chain combines TRBV6-1 with TRBJ2-1; TRBD2 is a possible D gene (6 bases). The CDR3 covers 12 residues. CDR1 and CDR2 (germline): MNHNS, SASEGT. The V end was cut by 10 bases, the J end by 6 bases, with 13 bases between. This CDR3 is CAKTREPNEQFF. CDR3 DNA sequence: TGTGCCAAGACTAGGGAGCCCAATGAGCAGTTCTTC.

The chain has TRBV28 and TRBJ1-2, with TRBD1 matching over 8 bases. This CDR3 contains 13 residues. J was trimmed by 8 bases and V by 4 bases; bases with no gene match: 6. Germline CDR1 is MDHEN and CDR2 is SYDVKM. The CDR3 sequence is CASSSRRQGGYTF. As DNA, the CDR3 is TGTGCCAGCAGTTCTCGACGACAGGGGGGCTACACCTTC.

This clonotype has just a few counts. J is TRBJ2-1 and V is TRBV14, with TRBD2 matching 8 bases. Germline loops: CDR1 SGHDN, CDR2 FVKESK. V shed 4 bases, J shed 6 bases, and the junction held 2 bases outside the gene matches. The CDR3 is 13 residues long. The CDR3 coding sequence is TGTGCCAGCAGCCCACTAGCGGCCAATGAGCAGTTCTTC. Amino acids: CASSPLAANEQFF.

There are a few counts of this clonotype. The chain combines TRBV7-8 with TRBJ2-7; no firm D call. The CDR3 is 15 residues long. The germline CDR1 and CDR2 sequences are SGHVS and FQNEAQ. The ends were cut back, 1 base at V and 0 bases at J, with 10 bases in the middle. DNA of the CDR3: TGTGCCAGCAGCTTAGAACTGCTGATCTCCTACGAGCAGTACTTC. Amino acids: CASSLELLISYEQYF. Variable domain in full (rest from reference TRBV7-8 and TRBJ2-7): GAGVSQSPRYKVAKRGQDVALRCDPISGHVSLFWYQQALGQGPEFLTYFQNEAQLDKSGLPSDRFFAERPEGSVSTLKIQRTQQEDSAVYLCASSLELLISYEQYFGPGTRLTVT.